This entry describes one T cell receptor beta chain. The sample is drawn from a study of CD8 T cells in Susac syndrome. With V trimmed by 3 bases and J by 0 bases, 1 base remained unmatched. Germline CDR1 and CDR2: KGHSH and LQKENI. CDR3 size: 16 residues. Blood CD8+ and CD4+ T cells underwent high-throughput TCR beta sequencing. The recently defined diagnostic criteria for definite or probable disease were met by the Susac syndrome patients. RNA amounts of roughly 0.45 to 1 ug underwent reverse transcription with random hexamers. Across 54 Vbeta and 13 Jbeta, TCR beta CDR3 was amplified with immunoSEQ multiplex PCR. Each CDR3 protein is one row after TCRdb ran MiXCR on the immunoSEQ multiplex PCR reads. The sample includes 150,000 to 200,000 distinct CDR3 sequences, 85% to 95% of them seen just once.

The chain is built from TRBV18 and TRBJ1-4; 10 positions agree with TRBD1. Sequencing input: CD4+ T cells from PBMCs. The sequence came from a human donor with Susac syndrome. This CDR3 reads CASSPGTGATNEKLFF. The CDR3 DNA reads TGTGCCAGCTCACCGGGGACAGGGGCAACTAATGAAAAACTGTTTTTT. Full variable domain (missing parts from reference TRBV18 and TRBJ1-4): NAGVMQNPRHLVRRRGQEARLRCSPMKGHSHVYWYRQLPEEGLKFMVYLQKENIIDESGMPKERFSAEFPKEGPSILRIQQVVRGDSAAYFCASSPGTGATNEKLFFGSGTQLSVL.